This TCR beta chain was identified in a study of T cells in Graves' hyperthyroidism and ophthalmopathy (dated 2019 in TCRdb). Regarding the complete study: Peripheral blood was sampled at the time of initial diagnosis, prior to any treatment. To identify TCR V-J signatures that set the groups apart, the researchers used a discovery cohort of more than 95 patients, made up of under 45 with Graves' ophthalmopathy and some 58 with stable Graves' hyperthyroidism. TCR Vbeta CDR3 sequencing of 130 to 150 peripheral blood samples (roughly 41 ophthalmopathy, 75 to 85 hyperthyroidism and around 17 progressor patients) is reported in the paper. The study also compared thyroid tissue and blood T-cell repertoires from about six Graves' hyperthyroidism patients. The 100 discovery patients were divided at random into training and test sets in a 7:3 ratio. Prospective prediction of ophthalmopathy was tested in an independent validation cohort of approximately 18 hyperthyroidism patients and 15 to 17 patients who later progressed to ophthalmopathy. Once sampling was done, hyperthyroidism patients were given methimazole at a starting dose of 30 mg daily, whereas ophthalmopathy patients were given high-dose intravenous methylprednisolone.

The germline V gene yields SGHVS for CDR1 and FQNEAQ for CDR2. Relative to germline, V is missing 0 bases and J is missing 0 bases, with 0 bases of the junction outside any gene match. Counted from cysteine to phenylalanine, this CDR3 has 16 amino acids. Just CDR3 DNA is preserved here, 48 bases in frame from base 1. Results the study describes overall, beyond this receptor: Ophthalmopathy was separated from stable hyperthyroidism by a 13 V-J signature model, with about 86% sensitivity and 81% to 82% specificity obtained in cross-validation and 80%/75% obtained in testing. Most expanded thyroid clonotypes (frequency above 0.001) were also detected in blood, a finding suggesting that blood repertoires may reflect thyroid immune responses. No statistical method was used to set the sample size in advance, and investigators knew the group allocation. In validation, the model predicted progression to ophthalmopathy with roughly 66% sensitivity and about 73% specificity, a median of approximately 6.7 months before onset.

Graves' hyperthyroidism was defined as stable when no progression to ophthalmopathy occurred over 18 months of follow-up. Hyperthyroidism patients were aged 18 to 65 years and newly diagnosed, with disease duration of less than 2 months. Any patient with an uncontrolled infection, another autoimmune disease, pregnancy or lactation was excluded. Diagnoses were established on the basis of clinical symptoms, serum thyroxine and TRAb, thyroid ultrasound, and orbital computed tomography. PBMCs were separated from around 9.1 ml of fresh peripheral blood using Ficoll-Paque density gradient centrifugation. Total RNA was extracted using Trizol reagent, and RNA quality was assessed on an Agilent 2100 Bioanalyzer. TCR beta CDR3 regions were amplified from RNA transcripts. The first round of RT-PCR for the TCR CDR3 was performed with the HTBI primer set and the Qiagen OneStep RT-PCR kit. A second multiplex PCR round built the libraries, followed by size selection and purification. Libraries were sequenced paired-end with 100 bp reads on an Illumina HiSeq2000. The original pipeline was this. SOAPnuke was used to process the raw data, throwing out any read that contained adapters or uncalled bases, had a mean Phred below 15, or lacked an exact constant-primer or identifier match. COPE v1.2.5 was used to merge the high-quality paired reads, and each unique nucleotide sequence was defined as a clonotype. MiTCR v1.1 was used to align clonotypes to the IMGT TRBV, TRBD and TRBJ reference segments. The analysis was restricted to V-J combinations with a frequency above 0.0001, which together covered just over 99% of the repertoires. A TCS score was defined as the ratio of F50 (clonal expansion) to E x V (chaos), with BLOSUM62-based TCRdist applied between CDR3 peptides within each V-J. Welch's t-statistics and random forest reduced 514 V-J features to 13, which were used in a naive Bayes classifier (R e1071). TCRdb handled the public reads itself, with Q25 trimming in fastp and clone calling in MiXCR, and kept productive beta chains. Rows with one shared CDR3 protein collapse into an entry with the most common genes and DNA. The V and J calls were determined by TCRdb, not by the authors. Within this sample are about 200,000 distinct CDR3 sequences, with roughly 17% of them counted one time only. The leading ten clones occupy more than 50% of the sample.

In its sample, this clonotype was seen many times. Its antigen is unknown. Qualities for individual bases were not recorded, and no much larger clone is one base off. The sequence is built from TRBV7-8 and TRBJ2-3, with 10 junctional bases fitting TRBD2. Sample: blood. The origin of this receptor is a woman aged 45 to 65 with Graves' hyperthyroidism. The base sequence is TGTGCCAGCAGCTTAGCGACTAGCGGGAGCACAGATACGCAGTATTTT. Translated, it reads CASSLATSGSTDTQYF. Reference TRBV7-8 and TRBJ2-3 proteins supply the regions before and after the CDR3; the full variable domain is: GAGVSQSPRYKVAKRGQDVALRCDPISGHVSLFWYQQALGQGPEFLTYFQNEAQLDKSGLPSDRFFAERPEGSVSTLKIQRTQQEDSAVYLCASSLATSGSTDTQYFGPGTRLTVL.